Shown below are 18 T cell receptor beta chains from a single sample sequenced in a study of shared clonotypes between healthy human individuals. Libraries were prepared by immunoSEQ multiplex PCR; TCRdb keeps only in-frame clonotypes and omits some of them. Among a few million clones listed, 93% were seen once. The material sequenced was naive CD4+ T cells from PBMCs. Stated subset: CD45RA+ positively selected. These receptors were obtained from a man aged 18 to 29 in good health. Some clones in this sample may be carry-over from other donors' samples.

This clone occurred once. The chain uses TRBV30 and TRBJ1-5; D remains unclear. CDR1 is GTSNPN, CDR2 SVGIG, per germline (reference sequence). The CDR3 length is 18 residues. V was shortened by 0 bases and J by 1 base, with 19 bases between the two germline ends. CDR3 loop: CAWSVERVPVGSNQPQHF. In nucleotides, the CDR3 is TGTGCCTGGAGTGTTGAAAGGGTTCCGGTAGGGAGCAATCAGCCCCAGCATTTT. The variable domain in full, with the rest retrieved from reference TRBV30 and TRBJ1-5, is SQTIHQWPATLVQPVGSPLSLECTVEGTSNPNLYWYRQAAGRGLQLLFYSVGIGQISSEVPQNLSASRPQDRQFILSSKKLLLSDSGFYLCAWSVERVPVGSNQPQHFGDGTRLSIL.

V usage is TRBV4-3 and J usage is TRBJ2-7; 9 nucleotides match TRBD1. CDR3 size: 16 residues. The V gene end was trimmed by 2 bases and the J gene end by 7 bases; junction bases not matched to a gene: 12. Germline CDR1 LGHNA, CDR2 YSLEER. CDR3 DNA sequence: TGCGCCAGCAGCCAAAGCCGGGACAGGGAGGTCTGGGAGCAGTACTTC. Protein sequence: CASSQSRDREVWEQYF.

The V gene is TRBV6-4, the J gene TRBJ2-2; 13 positions match TRBD2. Germline CDR1 and CDR2: MRHNA and SNTAGT. This CDR3 spans 16 amino acids. Losses at the gene ends were 8 bases for V and 0 bases for J; bases not matched to a gene: 3. CDR3 DNA: TGTGCCAGCTCGACTAGCGGGAGGACGAACACCGGGGAGCTGTTTTTT. This translates into CASSTSGRTNTGELFF.

This chain connects TRBV6-5 to TRBJ1-2; TRBD1 is a possible D gene (6 bases). The CDR3 contains 14 residues. Trimming removed 2 bases from V and 8 bases from J, with 15 bases in between. Looked up from germline, CDR1 is MNHEY and CDR2 is SVGAGI. The CDR3, as DNA: TGTGCCAGCAGTTACAACGGCAGGGGATGGGGCTACACCTTC. Residues: CASSYNGRGWGYTF.

The V and J genes are TRBV5-1 and TRBJ1-1; D is unresolved. This CDR3 is 14 amino acids long. The V and J ends lost 4 bases and 7 bases respectively, with 17 bases between them. CDR1 and CDR2 from the germline V gene are SGHRS and YFSETQ. CDR3: CASSETRTIGEAFF. The DNA of the CDR3 is TGCGCCAGCAGCGAGACCCGGACTATCGGTGAAGCTTTCTTT.

In its sample, this clone was seen once. The chain joins TRBV2 to TRBJ2-5, with a tentative D call TRBD2 (6 bases). The CDR3 has 12 amino acids. The germline gives CDR1 SNHLY, CDR2 FYNNEI. Deletions cut 6 bases from V and 3 bases from J, with 8 bases between. DNA of the CDR3: TGTGCCAGCAGCAGGGAGGAAGAGACCCAGTACTTC. Translating it yields CASSREEETQYF.

The chain combines TRBV11-1 with TRBJ2-3; D remains ambiguous. Germline CDR1 SGHAT, CDR2 FQDESV (reference sequence). V was clipped by 5 bases and J by 2 bases, with 11 bases between them. There are 14 residues in the CDR3. The CDR3 bases are TGTGCCAGCAGCCCCCGGAGCCTCACAGATACGCAGTATTTT. Translation: CASSPRSLTDTQYF.

The genes are TRBV7-2 and TRBJ2-5; TRBD2 matches 9 bases. Trimming removed 1 base from V and 5 bases from J; junction bases left unmatched: 11. Germline V gene data show CDR1 as SGHTA and CDR2 as FQGNSA. This CDR3 comprises 17 residues. The CDR3: CASSLGASGTLGETQYF. CDR3 DNA sequence: TGTGCCAGCAGCTTAGGGGCTAGCGGGACCCTAGGGGAGACCCAGTACTTC.

The chain has TRBV6-1 and TRBJ1-1; no clear D. The germline V gene encodes CDR1 MNHNS and CDR2 SASEGT. Trimming took off 2 bases at V and 0 bases at J, with 13 bases between the two ends. The CDR3 covers 16 residues. The CDR3 region is CASSEFLPDLNTEAFF. The DNA for the CDR3 is TGTGCCAGCAGTGAATTCCTGCCAGATCTGAACACTGAAGCTTTCTTT.

This chain uses TRBV5-1 with TRBJ2-6, with TRBD2 matching over 9 bases. CDR3 length: 17 residues. Germline loops: CDR1 SGHRS, CDR2 YFSETQ. V lost 4 bases to trimming and J lost 0 bases; unmatched junction nucleotides: 5. As DNA, the CDR3 is TGCGCCAGCAGCCGGATAGCGGGAGTCTCTGGGGCCAACGTCCTGACTTTC. This gives the protein CASSRIAGVSGANVLTF.

The chain uses TRBV28 and TRBJ1-2; D ambiguous. The CDR3 length is 18 residues. The germline CDR1 and CDR2 sequences are MDHEN and SYDVKM. V shed 1 base and J shed 4 bases, with 22 bases lying between them. Here the CDR3 DNA reads TGTGCCAGCAGTTTATCGGAGGGCCACTACTTCATGGGCTATGGCTACACCTTC. This gives the protein CASSLSEGHYFMGYGYTF.

The V and J genes are TRBV15 and TRBJ2-7, with unresolved D. Germline V gives CDR1 LNHNV, CDR2 YYDKDF (reference sequence). V was shortened by 3 bases and J by 9 bases, with 12 bases between the two germline ends. The CDR3 is 12 residues long. The CDR3 sequence is CATSSPRTGQYF. In nucleotides, the CDR3 is TGTGCCACCAGCAGTCCCCGAACGGGGCAGTACTTC.

V and J are TRBV7-9 and TRBJ2-5, with D uncertain. V was trimmed by 6 bases and J by 1 base, leaving 6 bases between them. The CDR3 has 12 amino acids. The germline CDR1 and CDR2 sequences are SEHNR and FQNEAQ (reference sequence). CDR3 nucleotide sequence: TGTGCCAGCAGGAGGTTCCAAGAGACCCAGTACTTC. This codes for CASRRFQETQYF.

The rearrangement links TRBV9 to TRBJ1-1; possible D gene TRBD1, 5 bases. This CDR3 contains 13 residues. CDR1 SGDLS and CDR2 YYNGEE come from the germline V gene. The V end was cut by 4 bases, the J end by 5 bases, with 12 bases between. In DNA, the CDR3 is TGTGCCAGCAGCCCCCGGGGGTGGACTGAAGCTTTCTTT. Translation gives CASSPRGWTEAFF.

The CDR3 spells CASRKQGRSLDTEAFF. CDR3 bases: TGTGCCAGCAGAAAACAGGGGAGGTCCTTGGACACTGAAGCTTTCTTT. The chain employs TRBV6-6 and TRBJ1-1; 7 nucleotides agree with TRBD1. There are 16 residues in the CDR3. The germline CDR1 and CDR2 sequences are MNHNY and SVGAGI (reference sequence). The V and J ends lost 6 bases and 3 bases, in that order; junction bases with no gene match: 13.

V and J are TRBV6-6 and TRBJ2-2; TRBD2 agrees at 9 bases. The CDR3 is 15 residues long. V shed 7 bases and J 0 bases; nucleotides not matched to a gene: 3. The germline gives CDR1 MNHNY, CDR2 SVGAGI (reference sequence). Here the CDR3 reads CASTLAGTNTGELFF. CDR3 bases: TGTGCCAGCACCCTAGCGGGAACGAACACCGGGGAGCTGTTTTTT.

The chain joins TRBV20-1 to TRBJ1-1, with a weak D call TRBD1 (5 bases). Germline CDR1 DFQATT, CDR2 SNEGSKA (reference sequence). This CDR3 is built from 10 residues. The V gene lost 7 bases and the J gene lost 10 bases, with 13 bases spanning the gap. The CDR3 region is CSGKGIPAFF. The CDR3 bases are TGCAGTGGGAAGGGGATTCCAGCTTTCTTT.

The chain combines TRBV7-2 with TRBJ2-3, with TRBD2 identical over 8 bases. This CDR3 spans 15 amino acids. V lost 5 bases to trimming and J lost 0 bases; unmatched junction nucleotides: 4. Germline CDR1 reads SGHTA; CDR2 reads FQGNSA. CDR3 in amino acids: CASSASGRSTDTQYF. In DNA form, the CDR3 reads TGTGCCAGCAGCGCCAGCGGGAGAAGCACAGATACGCAGTATTTT.